This T cell receptor (beta chain) comes out of a study of early T cells in non-severe SARS-CoV-2 infection. The length of the CDR3 is 17 residues. Trimming took 5 bases from V and 5 from J; bases not matched to a gene: 11. Germline-derived CDR1 and CDR2 are SGHVS and FNYEAQ. In the library, individual cDNA molecules carried attached unique molecular identifiers. One entry per CDR3 protein, called by TCRdb with MiXCR from the 5' RACE reads. The sample yields 26,000 or so distinct CDR3 sequences, 4.6% seen once. Study outcomes and limitations: VDJdb matching skewed toward anti-spike CD8 responses, missing private and CD4 specificities.

This clonotype has at least ten counts. What it binds is not known. This material consisted of whole blood, taken at baseline. This receptor was identified in an adult who was a healthcare worker with PCR-confirmed SARS-CoV-2 infection or an uninfected control (not recorded which). V and J are TRBV7-6 and TRBJ2-3; 12 bases agree with TRBD1. The CDR3 protein is CASSPPPGQGAKDTQYF. CDR3 DNA: TGTGCCAGCAGCCCACCGCCGGGACAGGGGGCGAAAGATACGCAGTATTTT.